This TCR beta chain was captured by sequencing in a study of blood T cell repertoires in COVID-19. The overall study: Whether acute or convalescent, the COVID-19 samples came from the United States, Italy and Spain. T cells, B-cell-depleted T cells, or PBMCs provided the cDNA or gDNA that served as material.

The table came from immunoSEQ multiplex PCR; TCRdb's copy has only in-frame clones and leaves some out. The data hold some 52,000 clones, with approximately 90% observed a single time. Germline V gene lookup returns CDR1 SNHLY and CDR2 FYNNEI. CDR3 length: 17 residues. V dropped 5 bases and J dropped 6; count of bases not matched to a gene: 12. This clone was recorded a few times. The gene calls are TRBV2 and TRBJ2-7; 14 bases are a match to TRBD2. The sequenced sample was peripheral blood. This sequence originates from a human donor in a cohort sampled during active COVID-19. The DNA for the CDR3 is TGTGCCAGCAGTAAACACCCCGGGACTAGCGGGGGTACCGAGCAGTACTTC. Translated, it gives CASSKHPGTSGGTEQYF.